The next 32 T cell receptor beta chains were all read from a single sample in a study of cytomegalovirus exposure and HLA in healthy donors. 60 Vbeta and 13 Jbeta primers were used in PCR. Only in-frame clones appear in the TCRdb table, and some are missing; sequencing was by immunoSEQ multiplex PCR. The data show approximately 130,000 clones, roughly 77% seen once. Sequenced: PBMCs. The receptors stem from a woman in her thirties or forties in good health and CMV-seropositive.

The table lists this clone with a count of one. This sequence joins TRBV9 and TRBJ1-2; D ambiguous. The CDR3 is made up of 17 amino acids. Germline CDR1 is SGDLS and CDR2 is YYNGEE. The germline V and J ends were trimmed by 1 base and 2 bases, with 18 bases remaining between them. CDR3 loop: CASSVPKNGIANYGYTF. DNA for the CDR3: TGTGCCAGCAGCGTACCCAAGAATGGCATTGCCAACTATGGCTACACCTTC.

This rearrangement joins TRBV29-1 to TRBJ2-2, with 7 bases matching TRBD2. Germline CDR1 is SQVTM and CDR2 is ANQGSEA. V shed 0 bases, J shed 5 bases, and the junction held 6 bases outside the gene matches. This CDR3 is 15 amino acids long. The CDR3 DNA follows: TGCAGCGTTGAAGATCGTCCCGGGGGGACCGGGGAGCTGTTTTTT. This translates into CSVEDRPGGTGELFF.

V is TRBV2 and J is TRBJ2-1; a possible D gene is TRBD2 (6 bases). Germline CDR1 reads SNHLY; CDR2 reads FYNNEI. V was clipped by 6 bases and J by 8 bases, with 26 bases between them. The CDR3 totals 17 residues. DNA of the CDR3: TGTGCCAGCAGAAGACCCCCCGGGACCCTGGAGGGCGATGAGCAGTTCTTC. Protein: CASRRPPGTLEGDEQFF.

J is TRBJ1-3 and V is TRBV9; D remains ambiguous. The CDR3 sequence is 16 residues long. Germline V gene sequence: CDR1 SGDLS, CDR2 YYNGEE. The germline V and J ends were trimmed by 4 bases and 0 bases, with 14 bases remaining between them. The CDR3 here is CASSLVGSYSGNTIYF. The DNA of the CDR3 is TGTGCCAGCAGCCTCGTGGGCAGCTACTCTGGAAACACCATATATTTT. The variable domain in full, with the rest retrieved from reference TRBV9 and TRBJ1-3, is DSGVTQTPKHLITATGQRVTLRCSPRSGDLSVYWYQQSLDQGLQFLIQYYNGEERAKGNILERFSAQQFPDLHSELNLSSLELGDSALYFCASSLVGSYSGNTIYFGEGSWLTVV.

The chain recombines TRBV27 with TRBJ2-1, with 7 positions matching TRBD2. The CDR3 sequence is 13 residues long. Germline V gene sequence: CDR1 MNHEY, CDR2 SMNVEV (reference sequence). V gave up 10 bases and J gave up 6 bases; unmatched junction bases: 9. CDR3 in amino acids: CATAGVRVNEQFF. The CDR3 nucleotides read TGTGCCACCGCGGGGGTCAGGGTCAATGAGCAGTTCTTC.

V gene TRBV5-5 combines with J gene TRBJ1-3; TRBD1 is a possible D gene (6 bases). The V and J ends lost 2 bases and 6 bases respectively, with 12 bases between them. CDR1 is SGHKS, CDR2 YYEKEE, per germline (reference sequence). The CDR3 loop spans 14 amino acids. CDR3: CASSFPGAPNTIYF. The CDR3 nucleotides read TGTGCCAGCAGCTTCCCAGGGGCTCCAAACACCATATATTTT.

This clone was seen only once. The chain joins TRBV5-1 to TRBJ2-2, with 8 bases matching TRBD1. J gave up 4 bases and V 5 bases, and 7 bases lay outside the gene matches. The germline V gene encodes CDR1 SGHRS and CDR2 YFSETQ. The CDR3 covers 15 residues. CDR3 sequence (DNA): TGCGCCAGCAGTTACGTCGACAGGGGCACCGGGGAGCTGTTTTTT. This gives the protein CASSYVDRGTGELFF.

The gene calls are TRBV7-3 and TRBJ2-1; D is possibly TRBD1 (6 bases). The V end lost 5 bases, the J end lost 0 bases, and 17 bases lay between the germline ends. The germline CDR1 and CDR2 sequences are SGHTA and FQGTGA. CDR3 length: 17 residues. CDR3 loop: CASSPTRGAGSYNEQFF. The DNA of the CDR3 is TGTGCCAGCAGCCCGACCAGGGGTGCGGGCTCCTACAATGAGCAGTTCTTC. The whole variable domain, remainder taken from reference TRBV7-3 and TRBJ2-1, is GAGVSQTPSNKVTEKGKYVELRCDPISGHTALYWYRQSLGQGPEFLIYFQGTGAADDSGLPNDRFFAVRPEGSVSTLKIQRTERGDSAVYLCASSPTRGAGSYNEQFFGPGTRLTVL.

This clone was counted only a few times. This chain links TRBV9 with TRBJ2-7, with TRBD1 matching 8 bases. V shed 3 bases, J shed 1 base, and the junction held 9 bases outside the gene matches. The V gene's germline CDR1 is SGDLS and CDR2 YYNGEE. There are 16 residues in the CDR3. The CDR3 reads CASSGNQGQESYEQYF. The DNA for the CDR3 is TGTGCCAGCAGCGGGAATCAGGGACAGGAATCCTACGAGCAGTACTTC.

The CDR3 coding sequence is TGTGCCAGCAGCTTGAATGGCTGCGAGCAGTACTTC. It encodes CASSLNGCEQYF. V and J are TRBV5-4 and TRBJ2-7; D call uncertain. The CDR3 covers 12 residues. Per germline, CDR1 SGHNT and CDR2 YYREEE (reference sequence). V lost 1 base and J 6 bases, leaving 8 bases between the germline ends.

The chain couples TRBV7-6 to TRBJ2-7, with 12 bases that match TRBD2. The V gene's germline CDR1 is SGHVS and CDR2 FNYEAQ. The CDR3 is made up of 15 amino acids. V gave up 4 bases and J gave up 3 bases; unmatched junction bases: 4. The CDR3 nucleotides read TGTGCCAGCAGCTCCCGGACTAGCGGGGACTACGAGCAGTACTTC. Protein sequence: CASSSRTSGDYEQYF.

The chain links TRBV6-5 to TRBJ2-7; D is ambiguous. The CDR3 spans 14 residues. V lost 0 bases and J 0 bases, leaving 6 bases between the germline ends. Germline V gene sequence: CDR1 MNHEY, CDR2 SVGAGI. CDR3: CASSYSHSSYEQYF. The CDR3 DNA reads as TGTGCCAGCAGTTACTCCCATAGCTCCTACGAGCAGTACTTC.

The sample holds a few counts of this clone. The chain is built from TRBV25-1 and TRBJ2-3, with 8 bases lining up with TRBD2. Germline CDR1 and CDR2: MGHDK and SYGVNS. The V and J ends lost 4 bases and 5 bases, in that order; junction bases with no gene match: 11. CDR3 length: 16 amino acids. CDR3: CASSAIRAGALDTQYF. Here the CDR3 DNA reads TGTGCCAGCAGTGCAATCCGAGCGGGAGCATTAGATACGCAGTATTTT. The whole variable domain, remainder taken from reference TRBV25-1 and TRBJ2-3, is EADIYQTPRYLVIGTGKKITLECSQTMGHDKMYWYQQDPGMELHLIHYSYGVNSTEKGDLSSESTVSRIRTEHFPLTLESARPSHTSQYLCASSAIRAGALDTQYFGPGTRLTVL.

V usage is TRBV7-8 and J usage is TRBJ1-5; 10 nucleotides line up with TRBD1. In germline, CDR1 is SGHVS, CDR2 FQNEAQ. V was pared by 6 bases and J by 1 base, with 18 bases of the junction left unmatched. The CDR3 length is 20 residues. The CDR3 bases are TGTGCCAGCAGTTTTTTATTACCGGGACAGGGGCTCGGGAGCAATCAGCCCCAGCATTTT. Translating it yields CASSFLLPGQGLGSNQPQHF. Full variable domain (outside the CDR3, taken from reference TRBV7-8 and TRBJ1-5): GAGVSQSPRYKVAKRGQDVALRCDPISGHVSLFWYQQALGQGPEFLTYFQNEAQLDKSGLPSDRFFAERPEGSVSTLKIQRTQQEDSAVYLCASSFLLPGQGLGSNQPQHFGDGTRLSIL.

The chain uses TRBV9 and TRBJ2-3; 8 bases match TRBD2. The J segment lost 6 bases and the V segment lost 0 bases, leaving 6 bases of the junction unmatched. The length of the CDR3 is 15 residues. Germline CDR1 and CDR2: SGDLS and YYNGEE. The CDR3, as DNA: TGTGCCAGCAGCGTAGTCTCGGGAGGGTCGGATACGCAGTATTTT. Encoded protein: CASSVVSGGSDTQYF.

In nucleotides, the CDR3 is TGTGCCAGCAGTACCGGGACAGGGTTCTTAGCCAAAAACATTCAGTACTTC. Translated, it gives CASSTGTGFLAKNIQYF. This chain uses TRBV6-9 with TRBJ2-4, with 9 bases that match TRBD1. V shed 5 bases, J shed 0 bases, and the junction held 8 bases outside the gene matches. CDR1 is MNHGY, CDR2 SVAAGI, per germline. This CDR3 contains 17 residues.

The gene calls are TRBV28 and TRBJ1-2, with D possibly being TRBD1 (5 bases). CDR3 length: 12 residues. Germline V gene lookup returns CDR1 MDHEN and CDR2 SYDVKM. Trimming took off 6 bases at V and 4 bases at J, with 9 bases between the two ends. The CDR3 reads CASSPGGYGYTF. DNA of the CDR3: TGTGCCAGCAGCCCGGGGGGCTATGGCTACACCTTC.

This clone was detected a few times. For the CDR3, the DNA is TGTGCCAGCAGTTTAGGGACACCCCGGGAGCTGTTTTTT. Amino acid sequence: CASSLGTPRELFF. This sequence joins TRBV27 and TRBJ2-2, with D possibly being TRBD1 (6 bases). The V end was cut by 2 bases, the J end by 9 bases, with 10 bases between. Germline V lookup: CDR1 MNHEY, CDR2 SMNVEV (reference sequence). The CDR3 runs 13 residues.

CDR3 coding DNA: TGTGCCAGCTCACCGGGCCAGGGACTAGCTGGGAGGGATACGCAGTATTTT. Amino acids: CASSPGQGLAGRDTQYF. The V call is TRBV18, the J call TRBJ2-3; 9 bases line up with TRBD2. The CDR3 consists of 17 residues. CDR1 is KGHSH and CDR2 is LQKENI in the germline V gene. J was trimmed by 6 bases and V by 3 bases; bases with no gene match: 13.

CDR3: CASSLYRDSNQPQHF. DNA for the CDR3: TGTGCCAGCAGCTTGTACAGGGATAGCAATCAGCCCCAGCATTTT. The chain links TRBV5-6 to TRBJ1-5; possible D gene TRBD1, 6 bases. CDR3 length equals 15 residues. Germline lookup yields CDR1 SGHDT and CDR2 YYEEEE. The germline V and J ends were trimmed by 1 base and 0 bases, with 8 bases remaining between them.

As DNA, the CDR3 is TGCGCCAGCAGCTTGGTGGGGGCTCCGGACAATGAGCAGTTCTTC. Its translation is CASSLVGAPDNEQFF. The chain uses TRBV5-1 and TRBJ2-1, with D possibly TRBD1 on 6 matching bases. Per the germline V gene, CDR1 is SGHRS and CDR2 is YFSETQ. V lost 0 bases to trimming and J lost 5 bases, with 12 bases between them. The CDR3 runs 15 residues.

V usage is TRBV7-6 and J usage is TRBJ1-1; 7 positions match TRBD1. Germline values: CDR1 SGHVS, CDR2 FNYEAQ. The junction had 4 bases not matched to a gene; V was cut back by 5 bases and J by 4 bases. The CDR3 loop spans 13 amino acids. The CDR3 DNA reads as TGTGCCAGCAGCCTGGACAGGACCACTGAAGCTTTCTTT. The encoded protein is CASSLDRTTEAFF. The entire variable domain, with the rest obtained from reference TRBV7-6 and TRBJ1-1, is as follows: GAGVSQSPRYKVTKRGQDVALRCDPISGHVSLYWYRQALGQGPEFLTYFNYEAQQDKSGLPNDRFSAERPEGSISTLTIQRTEQRDSAMYRCASSLDRTTEAFFGQGTRLTVV.

The rearrangement uses TRBV6-1 and TRBJ1-5, with D unclear. There are 13 residues in the CDR3. Germline CDR1 reads MNHNS; CDR2 reads SASEGT. V lost 1 base, J lost 7 bases, and 8 bases lay in between. The DNA for the CDR3 is TGTGCCAGCAGTGAAGGCATCCGGCAGCCCCAGCATTTT. Residues: CASSEGIRQPQHF.

This chain uses TRBV28 with TRBJ2-1, with 7 bases that match TRBD2. The CDR3 consists of 14 residues. The germline V gene has CDR1 MDHEN and CDR2 SYDVKM. With 7 bases clipped from V and 5 bases from J, the junction kept 8 bases outside the gene matches. CDR3 loop: CASIERDYNNEQFF. The CDR3 DNA sequence: TGTGCCAGCATCGAGCGGGATTACAACAATGAGCAGTTCTTC.

The genes are TRBV29-1 and TRBJ2-2, with 10 bases matching TRBD2. Trimming cost V 7 bases and J 5 bases; bases outside gene matches: 7. CDR1 and CDR2 from the germline V gene are SQVTM and ANQGSEA. The CDR3 is 14 amino acids. CDR3 sequence: CSASSGGGTGELFF. The DNA of the CDR3 is TGCAGCGCCTCTAGCGGGGGCGGGACCGGGGAGCTGTTTTTT.

J is TRBJ1-4 and V is TRBV5-4; D might be TRBD1 (5 bases). The CDR3 totals 17 residues. Germline V lookup: CDR1 SGHNT, CDR2 YYREEE (reference sequence). V was trimmed by 1 base and J by 1 base, leaving 14 bases between them. The CDR3 DNA reads TGTGCCAGCAGCTTGAGGCTTGGGGCTGGAACTAATGAAAAACTGTTTTTT. The encoded protein is CASSLRLGAGTNEKLFF.

The genes are TRBV5-6 and TRBJ2-3; D unclear. Between the trimmed V and J ends, which lost 4 bases and 2 bases, there was a span of 11 bases. Per the germline V gene, CDR1 is SGHDT and CDR2 is YYEEEE. The CDR3 is made up of 14 amino acids. In DNA, the CDR3 is TGTGCCAGCAGCCGACAAATCGTCACAGATACGCAGTATTTT. This translates into CASSRQIVTDTQYF.

The rearrangement joins TRBV10-3 to TRBJ2-4; 14 positions agree with TRBD2. Germline V gene sequence: CDR1 ENHRY, CDR2 SYGVKD. The CDR3 extends over 17 amino acids. V lost 6 bases, J lost 3 bases, and 7 bases stayed unmatched. As DNA, the CDR3 is TGTGCCATCAGCCCGGGACTAGCGGGAGAACACAAAAACATTCAGTACTTC. It is translated as CAISPGLAGEHKNIQYF.

The rearrangement joins TRBV5-1 to TRBJ2-2; TRBD1 is a possible D gene (6 bases). V was clipped by 1 base and J by 3 bases, with 7 bases between them. This CDR3 contains 14 residues. From germline, CDR1 is SGHRS and CDR2 YFSETQ. The CDR3 nucleotides are TGCGCCAGCAGCTTGAACAGGGACACCGGGGAGCTGTTTTTT. Translating it yields CASSLNRDTGELFF.

The genes are TRBV30 and TRBJ1-5; D is unresolved. The germline CDR1 and CDR2 sequences are GTSNPN and SVGIG (reference sequence). The CDR3 is 14 amino acids. V was clipped by 0 bases and J by 2 bases, with 8 bases between them. The CDR3 sequence: CAWSVLTGNQPQHF. The CDR3 DNA follows: TGTGCCTGGAGTGTACTTACGGGCAATCAGCCCCAGCATTTT. The full variable domain, rest sourced from reference TRBV30 and TRBJ1-5, is SQTIHQWPATLVQPVGSPLSLECTVEGTSNPNLYWYRQAAGRGLQLLFYSVGIGQISSEVPQNLSASRPQDRQFILSSKKLLLSDSGFYLCAWSVLTGNQPQHFGDGTRLSIL.

The V and J genes are TRBV7-2 and TRBJ2-3; D perhaps matches TRBD2 (5 bases). Deletions cut 1 base from V and 5 bases from J, with 22 bases between. The CDR3 spans 18 residues. In germline, CDR1 is SGHTA, CDR2 FQGNSA. The CDR3 sequence: CASSLGRIGGLALDTQYF. CDR3 sequence (DNA): TGTGCCAGCAGCTTAGGAAGAATAGGAGGACTTGCCTTAGATACGCAGTATTTT.

This sequence joins TRBV6-1 and TRBJ1-1, with a weak D call TRBD1 (5 bases). Germline assignment: CDR1 MNHNS and CDR2 SASEGT. The CDR3 contains 15 residues. Deletions cut 3 bases from V and 2 bases from J, with 13 bases between. The CDR3 bases are TGTGCCAGCAGTGAGCGACAGACCTTAAACACTGAAGCTTTCTTT. It codes for CASSERQTLNTEAFF.